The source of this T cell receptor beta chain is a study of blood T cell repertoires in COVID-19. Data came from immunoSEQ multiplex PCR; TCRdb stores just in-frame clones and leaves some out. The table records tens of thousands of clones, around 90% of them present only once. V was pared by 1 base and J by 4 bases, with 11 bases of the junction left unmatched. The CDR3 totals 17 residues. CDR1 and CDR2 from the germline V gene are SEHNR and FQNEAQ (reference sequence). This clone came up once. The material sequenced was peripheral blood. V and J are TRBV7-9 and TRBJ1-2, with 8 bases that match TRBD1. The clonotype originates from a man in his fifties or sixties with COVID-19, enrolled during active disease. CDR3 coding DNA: TGTGCCAGCAGCTTAGGAGTTGGCAGGGGGCGAGGCTATGGCTACACCTTC. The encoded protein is CASSLGVGRGRGYGYTF.